The clone carrying this T cell receptor (beta chain) was detected only a few times. Its antigen is as yet unknown. This entry is derived from a study of somatic mutations in cytotoxic T cells in rheumatoid arthritis. In the study overall: T-cell populations stained with V beta antibodies were in some cases flow-sorted at nearly 100% purity, including V beta1+ cells that were sequenced for TCRB. Study-level results: Between rheumatoid arthritis patients and age-matched healthy controls, CD8+ T-cell clonality showed no significant difference.

The junction had 2 bases not matched to a gene; V was cut back by 5 bases and J by 2 bases. The CDR3 runs 13 residues. Per the germline V gene, CDR1 is PRHDT and CDR2 is FYEKMQ (reference sequence). The data were produced by immunoSEQ multiplex PCR, yet TCRdb's version contains in-frame clones alone and is incomplete. The sample carries fewer than 11,000 clones, around 81% recorded once. CD4+ and CD8+ cells were isolated by positive magnetic bead selection, with purity checked by flow cytometry. This TCR was sampled from an adult with rheumatoid arthritis. The sample comprised CD8+ T cells sorted from blood. V gene TRBV13 combines with J gene TRBJ2-7, with 8 bases aligning to TRBD1. CDR3 DNA: TGTGCCAGCAGCGACAGGGGAACCTACGAGCAGTACTTC. Its protein product is CASSDRGTYEQYF. The whole variable domain, remainder taken from reference TRBV13 and TRBJ2-7, is AAGVIQSPRHLIKEKRETATLKCYPIPRHDTVYWYQQGPGQDPQFLISFYEKMQSDKGSIPDRFSAQQFSDYHSELNMSSLELGDSALYFCASSDRGTYEQYFGPGTRLTVT.